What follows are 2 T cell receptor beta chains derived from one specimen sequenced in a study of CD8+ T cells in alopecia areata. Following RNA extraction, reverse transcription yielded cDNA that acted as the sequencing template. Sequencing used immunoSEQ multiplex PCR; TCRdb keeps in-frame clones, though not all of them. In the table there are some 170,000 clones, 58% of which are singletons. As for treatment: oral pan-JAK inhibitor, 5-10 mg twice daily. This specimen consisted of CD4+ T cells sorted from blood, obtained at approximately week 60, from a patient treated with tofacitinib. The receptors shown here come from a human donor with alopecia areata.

CDR3 region: CASSQDRTTSGTQYF. The CDR3 DNA follows: TGCGCCAGCAGCCAAGATCGCACAACTTCGGGGACCCAGTACTTC. V is TRBV4-1 and J is TRBJ2-5; no firm D call. V dropped 0 bases and J dropped 7 bases, with 15 bases sitting between them. Germline CDR1 MGHRA, CDR2 YSYEKL. This CDR3 region has 15 residues.

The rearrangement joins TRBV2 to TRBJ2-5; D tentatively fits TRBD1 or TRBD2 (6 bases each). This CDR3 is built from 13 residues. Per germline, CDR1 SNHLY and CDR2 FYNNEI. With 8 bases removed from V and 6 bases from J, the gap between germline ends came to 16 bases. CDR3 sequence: CASLGGNGKTQYF. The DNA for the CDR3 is TGTGCCAGCCTAGGGGGGAATGGAAAGACCCAGTACTTC.